These 3 T cell receptor beta chains were sequenced from one sample in a study of beta chain features in type 1 diabetes. Regarding the study as a whole: Moderate but significant shortening of TCRB CDR3s was recorded in all four CD4+ subsets from Type 1 diabetes patients.

These receptors are not linked to any known antigen. The sequenced template was cDNA made from the entire isolated RNA. Clones were read by immunoSEQ multiplex PCR, and TCRdb kept only the in-frame ones, dropping some. Counted here are hundreds of thousands of clones, roughly 13% occurring once; the ten biggest clones make up 0.035% to 0.04%. The material sequenced was naive CD4+ T cells from blood. These receptors all stem from a man aged 18 to 30 with type 1 diabetes.

This clone was found a few times. The chain employs TRBV30 and TRBJ1-2, with D unclear. This CDR3 comprises 12 residues. V lost 3 bases to trimming and J lost 8 bases, with 13 bases between them. The V gene's germline CDR1 is GTSNPN and CDR2 SVGIG (reference sequence). DNA for the CDR3: TGTGCCTGGAGCCCGGAGGGCGGAGGCTACACCTTC. Its translation is CAWSPEGGGYTF.

There are a few counts of this clone. The chain combines TRBV5-1 with TRBJ2-7; 9 bases map to TRBD2. CDR1 SGHRS and CDR2 YFSETQ come from the germline V gene. CDR3 length: 16 residues. V lost 3 bases and J lost 1; bases outside the gene matches: 8. This CDR3 is CASSSGLTSGSYEQYF. The CDR3 DNA reads TGCGCCAGCAGCTCGGGGTTGACTAGCGGATCCTACGAGCAGTACTTC.

This clone was observed a few times. V usage is TRBV19 and J usage is TRBJ2-1, with 11 bases lining up with TRBD2. The junction had 14 bases not matched to a gene; V was cut back by 5 bases and J by 8 bases. The CDR3 totals 17 residues. Germline CDR1 and CDR2: LNHDA and SQIVND (reference sequence). Written as DNA, the CDR3 is TGTGCCAGTAGTGAACTAGCGGGGGAGCTTTCACATGATGAGCAGTTCTTC. It translates to CASSELAGELSHDEQFF.